This T cell receptor beta chain stems from a study of blood T cell repertoires in COVID-19. The assay was immunoSEQ multiplex PCR, and TCRdb's table has in-frame clones only and misses some. This table holds about 64,000 clones, around 90% found once. The ends lost 6 bases at V and 4 bases at J; junction bases unmatched: 7. Germline V gene lookup returns CDR1 MNHEY and CDR2 SVGAGI. This CDR3 comprises 14 residues. Participants came from 20 to 25 US areas, aged roughly 18 to 89 years. The chain uses TRBV6-5 and TRBJ2-3; 7 nucleotides align to TRBD2. The sequenced material came from PBMCs or T cells enriched from blood (not recorded which). This sequence originates from a woman aged 40 to 50 who had recovered from COVID-19. The CDR3 protein is CASSPGLGADTQYF. The CDR3 region has the DNA TGTGCCAGCAGCCCCGGACTAGGCGCAGATACGCAGTATTTT.